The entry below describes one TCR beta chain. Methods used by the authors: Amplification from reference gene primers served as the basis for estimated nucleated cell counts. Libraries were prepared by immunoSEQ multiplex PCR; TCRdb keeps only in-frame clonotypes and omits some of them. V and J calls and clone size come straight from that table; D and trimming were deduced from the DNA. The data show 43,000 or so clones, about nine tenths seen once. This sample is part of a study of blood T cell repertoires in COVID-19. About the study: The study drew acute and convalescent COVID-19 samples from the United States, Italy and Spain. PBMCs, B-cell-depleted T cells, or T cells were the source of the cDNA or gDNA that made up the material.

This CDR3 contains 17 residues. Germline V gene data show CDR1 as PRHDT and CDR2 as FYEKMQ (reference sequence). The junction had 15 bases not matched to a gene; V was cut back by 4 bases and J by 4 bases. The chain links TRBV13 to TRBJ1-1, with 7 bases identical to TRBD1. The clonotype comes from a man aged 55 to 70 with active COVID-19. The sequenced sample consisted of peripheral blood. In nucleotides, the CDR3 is TGTGCCAGCAGCTACCGACAGGGAGGAGGGGCGGGCACTGAAGCTTTCTTT. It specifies CASSYRQGGGAGTEAFF.